This T cell receptor beta chain originates from a study of blood T cells in healthy people across ages. Using a J-beta primer mix together with a sample-barcoded 5' primer, a second PCR was run for about 6 to 11 cycles. MiXCR, applied by TCRdb to the 5' RACE reads, yields one record per CDR3 protein. Of fewer than 900,000 distinct CDR3 sequences listed, approximately 50% are singletons. Peripheral blood, roughly 9.3 milliliters per donor, was collected. The CDR3 has 13 residues. J lost 8 bases, V lost 5 bases, and 8 bases had no gene match. The sequence came from a woman in her fifties or sixties in good health. The genes are TRBV12-3 or TRBV12-4 and TRBJ1-2, with TRBD1 matching 7 bases. Sequencing input: blood. The CDR3 here is CASSLQDRLGYTF. CDR3 DNA: TGTGCCAGCAGTCTTCAGGACAGGCTGGGCTACACCTTC.